The 16 T cell receptor beta chains given below trace back to one sample, sequenced in a study of a mutant IDH1 vaccine in newly diagnosed glioma. Sample time point: week 47, end of study. Mutant IDH1 20-mer peptide, at 300 ug, made up each vaccine dose, with topical imiquimod. Data came from immunoSEQ multiplex PCR; TCRdb stores just in-frame clones and leaves some out. The data show almost 95,000 clones, roughly 90% seen once. These receptors have no known antigen. The sample in question was PBMCs, obtained from a glioma patient whose treatment included an IDH1 peptide vaccine. These receptor sequences come from a woman aged 45 to 65 with glioma.

The J gene is TRBJ2-5, the V gene TRBV11-2, with no clear D. Germline CDR1 and CDR2: SGHAT and FQNNGV. The CDR3 spans 16 residues. Trimming took 3 bases from V and 5 from J, leaving 19 bases between them. This CDR3 reads CASSFLGRITQETQYF. The CDR3 DNA is TGTGCCAGCAGCTTTCTCGGCAGAATCACCCAGGAGACCCAGTACTTC.

The rearrangement joins TRBV2 to TRBJ2-7; perhaps TRBD1 as D (6 bases). Germline lookup yields CDR1 SNHLY and CDR2 FYNNEI. With 0 bases removed from V and 0 bases from J, the gap between germline ends came to 15 bases. This CDR3 region has 17 residues. CDR3 DNA: TGTGCCAGCAGTGAAGCGCTAGGGCAGGGGCTCTCCTACGAGCAGTACTTC. Protein sequence: CASSEALGQGLSYEQYF.

The rearrangement joins TRBV5-4 to TRBJ2-7; perhaps TRBD1 as D (6 bases). This CDR3 has 17 residues. CDR1 is SGHNT, CDR2 YYREEE, per germline (reference sequence). V dropped 5 bases and J dropped 0 bases, with 21 bases sitting between them. The CDR3 sequence: CASRPGQGARSSYEQYF. The CDR3 DNA follows: TGTGCCAGCAGACCGGGACAAGGGGCCCGGAGCTCCTACGAGCAGTACTTC.

J is TRBJ2-3 and V is TRBV7-9, with TRBD2 matching 11 bases. The germline V gene encodes CDR1 SEHNR and CDR2 FQNEAQ (reference sequence). The CDR3 spans 15 residues. J was trimmed by 0 bases and V by 6 bases; bases with no gene match: 2. The CDR3 coding sequence is TGTGCCAGCAGTCGGACTAGCGGGAGCACAGATACGCAGTATTTT. It yields the protein CASSRTSGSTDTQYF.

The chain employs TRBV30 and TRBJ2-7; tentative D call: TRBD1 (5 bases). The CDR3 has 14 residues. V was clipped by 4 bases and J by 6 bases, with 19 bases between them. Germline CDR1 and CDR2: GTSNPN and SVGIG (reference sequence). The CDR3 protein is CAWKPGSLRGEQYF. Written as DNA, the CDR3 is TGTGCCTGGAAACCAGGGTCTCTCCGAGGCGAGCAGTACTTC.

This clone was detected once. The CDR3 reads CASSIRQGREKLFF. In DNA form, the CDR3 reads TGTGCCAGCAGCATAAGACAGGGCCGTGAAAAACTGTTTTTT. V and J are TRBV7-9 and TRBJ1-4; TRBD1 matches at 7 bases. Germline assignment: CDR1 SEHNR and CDR2 FQNEAQ (reference sequence). The ends lost 5 bases at V and 7 bases at J; junction bases unmatched: 7. The CDR3 is 14 residues long.

This chain uses TRBV5-6 with TRBJ2-1; 13 bases map to TRBD2. Germline-derived CDR1 and CDR2 are SGHDT and YYEEEE. V was clipped by 4 bases and J by 8 bases; unmatched bases: 12. The CDR3 spans 17 residues. CDR3 sequence (DNA): TGTGCCAGCAGCCCGGGAGGGTGGACTAGCGGGAGTGATGAGCAGTTCTTC. Its protein product is CASSPGGWTSGSDEQFF.

V gene TRBV21-1 combines with J gene TRBJ1-4. TRBV21-1 is described as a pseudogene. There are 16 residues in the CDR3. This CDR3 reads CASSKTPRRRPEKLFF. CDR3 nucleotide sequence: TGTGCCAGCAGCAAAACCCCCCGGCGTAGACCGGAAAAACTGTTTTTT.

With regard to this clone: One end of the junction does not line up with germline, which may come from a read error. This chain uses TRBV29-1 with TRBJ2-1, with 11 nucleotides matching TRBD1. Looked up from germline, CDR1 is SQVTM and CDR2 is ANQGSEA. The CDR3 loop spans 17 amino acids. The CDR3 sequence is CSVEGGTGGKSYNEQFF. The CDR3 bases are TGCAGCGTGGAAGGGGGGACAGGGGGAAAATCCTACAATGAGCAGTTCTTC.

This clone came up a few times. The chain combines TRBV19 with TRBJ2-1; D call uncertain. CDR3 size: 16 residues. CDR1 LNHDA and CDR2 SQIVND come from the germline V gene (reference sequence). V was cut by 6 bases and J by 2 bases, with 17 bases left in between. The CDR3 DNA reads as TGTGCCAGTAGGGCAGGCGGCACAGCGACCTACAATGAGCAGTTCTTC. This gives the protein CASRAGGTATYNEQFF.

The chain carries TRBV7-3 and TRBJ2-1; TRBD1 matches 7 bases. From germline, CDR1 is SGHTA and CDR2 FQGTGA. V lost 5 bases to trimming and J lost 1 base; unmatched junction nucleotides: 5. The CDR3 is made up of 15 amino acids. This CDR3 reads CASSQSGQSYNEQFF. DNA for the CDR3: TGTGCCAGCAGCCAATCGGGACAGTCCTACAATGAGCAGTTCTTC. Supplemented by reference TRBV7-3 and TRBJ2-1, the full variable domain reads GAGVSQTPSNKVTEKGKYVELRCDPISGHTALYWYRQSLGQGPEFLIYFQGTGAADDSGLPNDRFFAVRPEGSVSTLKIQRTERGDSAVYLCASSQSGQSYNEQFFGPGTRLTVL.

This chain connects TRBV18 to TRBJ1-1; 7 bases agree with TRBD1. Per the germline V gene, CDR1 is KGHSH and CDR2 is LQKENI. This CDR3 region has 15 residues. The trim removed 3 bases at V and 1 base at J, leaving 5 bases unmatched. CDR3 bases: TGTGCCAGCTCACCCGCAACAGGGGCGAACACTGAAGCTTTCTTT. Protein sequence: CASSPATGANTEAFF.

This chain uses TRBV7-8 with TRBJ2-5; a possible D gene is TRBD2 (6 bases). The J call may be wrong; the DNA end is better matched by TRBJ2-7. The CDR3 has 15 residues. From germline, CDR1 is SGHVS and CDR2 FQNEAQ. CDR3 region: CASSFGGLSFYEQYF. The CDR3 DNA reads as TGTGCCAGCAGCTTCGGGGGACTTTCCTTCTACGAGCAGTACTTC.

V and J are TRBV28 and TRBJ1-2, with D perhaps matching TRBD1 (5 bases). The CDR3 has 17 amino acids. Trimming cost V 4 bases and J 4 bases, with 22 bases left between them. The V gene's germline CDR1 is MDHEN and CDR2 SYDVKM. CDR3 DNA: TGTGCCAGCAGTTCATTCAGGGAATCATCGTATGCCTATGGCTACACCTTC. This sequence encodes CASSSFRESSYAYGYTF.

J is TRBJ2-2 and V is TRBV6-5, with D perhaps matching TRBD1 (5 bases). The CDR3 consists of 15 residues. V was cut by 2 bases and J by 0 bases, with 7 bases left in between. CDR1 and CDR2 from the germline V gene are MNHEY and SVGAGI. CDR3 residues: CASSYIQANTGELFF. CDR3 in DNA: TGTGCCAGCAGTTACATACAGGCGAACACCGGGGAGCTGTTTTTT.

This chain connects TRBV30 to TRBJ1-1; weak D call: TRBD1 (5 bases). V was pared by 0 bases and J by 5 bases, with 10 bases between. Germline CDR1 is GTSNPN and CDR2 is SVGIG (reference sequence). This CDR3 contains 13 residues. CDR3 bases: TGTGCCTGGAGTGTATCAGGGAGAACTGAAGCTTTCTTT. Residues: CAWSVSGRTEAFF.